This T cell receptor beta chain was observed in a study of beta chain features in type 1 diabetes. This clone was observed a few times. Its specificity is unknown. Every isolated RNA sample was fully reverse transcribed, so sequencing captured expressed TCRB transcripts. Profiled with immunoSEQ multiplex PCR; TCRdb holds only in-frame clones, not every one. The sample yields about 300,000 clones, about 8.5% seen once. The authors took one heparinised blood draw, averaging approximately 120 mL, from each donor. The V end was cut by 4 bases, the J end by 6 bases, with 13 bases between. Germline loops: CDR1 SGHDT, CDR2 YYEEEE. This CDR3 contains 13 residues. Overall study results and limits: There was a possibility that cDNA sequencing over-represented cells with high TCR expression.

The sequence was collected from a young woman in good health. Material: central memory CD4+ T cells from blood. This chain joins TRBV5-6 and TRBJ2-5; D possibly uses TRBD1 or TRBD2 (5 bases each). The CDR3 sequence: CASSPGTRKTQYF. CDR3 nucleotides: TGTGCCAGCAGCCCCGGGACCCGAAAGACCCAGTACTTC.